These 3 T cell receptor beta chains were all obtained from the same sample, sequenced in a study of blood T cell repertoires in COVID-19 (TCRdb year 2020). The receptor library was made with the immunoSEQ multiplex PCR assay. Entries here come from immuneACCESS through TCRdb and include only in-frame sequences with V and J called. Some clones fail to appear in such tables; in the studies checked, an unresolved V gene covers under half of the shortfall, and the cause of the remainder is unknown. This sample holds 190,000 or so clones; around 87% were observed only once. The leading ten clones occupy around 3% of the sample. The sequencing sample was made of peripheral blood. These receptors came from a middle-aged man with active or convalescent COVID-19.

Points on this clone: At one end, the junction sequence differs from germline, possibly due to a read error. The chain links TRBV5-4 to TRBJ2-7, with TRBD2 identical over 8 bases. This CDR3 is 16 amino acids long. Per germline, CDR1 SGHNT and CDR2 YYREEE (reference sequence). Written as DNA, the CDR3 is TGTGCCCGCAGCCCGGGGGGGGGACGGGACTCCTACGAGCAGTACTTC. The encoded protein is CARSPGGGRDSYEQYF.

This chain's CDR3 is CASSLRLLGLAGRYEQYF. The CDR3 nucleotides read TGTGCCAGCAGCTTGCGGCTCCTGGGACTAGCGGGGAGATACGAGCAGTACTTC. The J gene is TRBJ2-7, the V gene TRBV5-4; 13 positions match TRBD2. The ends lost 1 base at V and 4 bases at J; junction bases unmatched: 11. The CDR3 loop spans 18 amino acids. The germline gives CDR1 SGHNT, CDR2 YYREEE (reference sequence).

The V call is TRBV4-1, the J call TRBJ1-2, with 11 bases identical to TRBD1. Germline CDR1 is MGHRA and CDR2 is YSYEKL. This CDR3 spans 16 amino acids. The trim removed 3 bases at V and 2 bases at J, leaving 5 bases unmatched. CDR3 amino acids: CASSQDRGQGNYGYTF. The CDR3 coding sequence is TGCGCCAGCAGCCAGGACAGGGGGCAAGGAAACTATGGCTACACCTTC.